The 7 T cell receptor beta chains below were found in one sample sequenced in a study of T cell responses to AZD1222 COVID-19 vaccine. Measured with immunoSEQ multiplex PCR; TCRdb has only the in-frame clones, and not every one. The sample holds about 130,000 clones, around 90% seen once. Sequencing was performed on peripheral blood, taken 28 days after the second AZD1222 dose. These receptor sequences come from an adult who received the AZD1222 COVID-19 vaccine.

The chain carries TRBV6-6 and TRBJ2-7; possible D gene TRBD1, 5 bases. CDR3 length equals 13 residues. CDR1 and CDR2 (germline): MNHNY, SVGAGI (reference sequence). V shed 9 bases and J shed 0 bases, with 12 bases lying between them. The CDR3 sequence: CASLGRSSYEQYF. Here the CDR3 DNA reads TGTGCCAGTTTGGGGCGGAGCTCCTACGAGCAGTACTTC.

This clone has just one count. The chain joins TRBV5-1 to TRBJ1-6; D is undetermined. Per germline, CDR1 SGHRS and CDR2 YFSETQ. V lost 0 bases and J 10 bases, leaving 14 bases between the germline ends. The CDR3 loop spans 15 amino acids. DNA of the CDR3: TGCGCCAGCAGCTTGGTGTCTACCCAGGAGTCACCCCTCCACTTT. Translating gives CASSLVSTQESPLHF.

In the case of this clone: A read error may be the cause here, since a much bigger clone is one base away. V gene TRBV5-4 combines with J gene TRBJ2-7; 11 positions agree with TRBD2. This CDR3 is 15 amino acids long. J was trimmed by 3 bases and V by 4 bases; bases with no gene match: 6. CDR1 SGHNT and CDR2 YYREEE come from the germline V gene (reference sequence). The CDR3 sequence: CASSPTSGSFYEQYF. The CDR3 coding sequence is TGTGCCAGCAGCCCTACTAGCGGGAGTTTCTACGAGCAGTACTTC.

CDR3 loop: CASSSGSSYEQYF. CDR3 in DNA: TGCGCCAGCAGCTCGGGCAGCTCCTACGAGCAGTACTTC. The chain combines TRBV5-1 with TRBJ2-7; D call uncertain. The CDR3 contains 13 residues. V dropped 3 bases and J dropped 0 bases, with 7 bases sitting between them. CDR1 is SGHRS and CDR2 is YFSETQ in the germline V gene.

CDR3 nucleotide sequence: TGTGCCAGCAGCTTGGGACGTATCGGCGAAATGTACTTC. Its translation: CASSLGRIGEMYF. The chain employs TRBV5-6 and TRBJ2-7; D uncertain. The V end lost 0 bases, the J end lost 12 bases, and 16 bases lay between the germline ends. The CDR3 has 13 amino acids. Germline V gives CDR1 SGHDT, CDR2 YYEEEE.

This chain uses TRBV11-3 with TRBJ2-2, with D possibly being TRBD1 (6 bases). The V gene's germline CDR1 is SGHNT and CDR2 YENEEA. CDR3 length: 16 residues. V gave up 1 base and J gave up 0 bases, with 9 bases separating them. The CDR3 loop reads CASSLGTESNTGELFF. CDR3 sequence (DNA): TGTGCCAGCAGCTTAGGGACAGAATCGAACACCGGGGAGCTGTTTTTT. Looking up the rest from reference TRBV11-3 and TRBJ2-2 gives the full variable domain: EAGVVQSPRYKIIEKKQPVAFWCNPISGHNTLYWYLQNLGQGPELLIRYENEEAVDDSQLPKDRFSAERLKGVDSTLKIQPAELGDSAVYLCASSLGTESNTGELFFGEGSRLTVL.

This chain uses TRBV5-4 with TRBJ1-2; 8 nucleotides align to TRBD1. The length of the CDR3 is 14 residues. V was pared by 0 bases and J by 8 bases, with 6 bases of the junction left unmatched. Per germline, CDR1 SGHNT and CDR2 YYREEE (reference sequence). The CDR3 sequence: CASSLAVRGLGYTF. The CDR3 bases are TGTGCCAGCAGCTTGGCAGTCAGGGGGCTGGGCTACACCTTC. The entire variable domain, with the rest obtained from reference TRBV5-4 and TRBJ1-2, is as follows: ETGVTQSPTHLIKTRGQQVTLRCSSQSGHNTVSWYQQALGQGPQFIFQYYREEENGRGNFPPRFSGLQFPNYSSELNVNALELDDSALYLCASSLAVRGLGYTFGSGTRLTVV.